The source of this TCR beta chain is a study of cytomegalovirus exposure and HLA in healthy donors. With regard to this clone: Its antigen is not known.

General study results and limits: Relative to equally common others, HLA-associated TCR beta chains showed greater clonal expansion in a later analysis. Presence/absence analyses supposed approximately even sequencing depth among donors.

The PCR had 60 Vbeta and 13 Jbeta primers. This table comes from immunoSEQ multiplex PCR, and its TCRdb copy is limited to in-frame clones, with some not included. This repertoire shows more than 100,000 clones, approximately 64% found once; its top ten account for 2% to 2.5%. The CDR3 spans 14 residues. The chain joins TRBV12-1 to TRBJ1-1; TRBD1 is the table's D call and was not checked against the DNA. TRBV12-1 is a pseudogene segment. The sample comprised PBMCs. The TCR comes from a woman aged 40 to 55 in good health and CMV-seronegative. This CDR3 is CASRCGGTVGEAFF. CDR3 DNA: TGTGCCAGCAGATGTGGCGGGACAGTAGGTGAAGCTTTCTTT.